These 21 T cell receptor beta chains share one sample of origin, sequenced in a study of Siglec-9 on CD8 T cells in melanoma. The method was immunoSEQ multiplex PCR; TCRdb's version includes in-frame clones alone and lacks a portion of them. The sample lists roughly 35,000 clones, 65% to 85% seen once, with roughly 1.8% in the top ten. The source material was Siglec-9- CD8+ T cells sorted from blood. The receptors derive from a human donor in good health.

The chain joins TRBV5-1 to TRBJ1-5; 8 nucleotides match TRBD1. The CDR3 runs to 15 residues. Germline CDR1 SGHRS, CDR2 YFSETQ. J lost 7 bases, V lost 3 bases, and 9 bases had no gene match. CDR3 region: CASSWGTGGGQPQHF. In nucleotides, the CDR3 is TGCGCCAGCAGCTGGGGTACAGGGGGTGGCCAGCCCCAGCATTTT.

The rearrangement uses TRBV7-9 and TRBJ1-3, with D perhaps matching TRBD1 (5 bases). Germline V CDR1 and CDR2: SEHNR, FQNEAQ (reference sequence). The CDR3 spans 14 residues. The V gene lost 6 bases and the J gene lost 4 bases, with 13 bases spanning the gap. The CDR3 sequence is CASSGQGIGNTIYF. The CDR3 bases are TGTGCCAGCAGTGGTCAGGGTATCGGAAACACCATATATTTT.

The chain employs TRBV7-3 and TRBJ2-1, with D perhaps TRBD2 (6 bases). Trimming left V 2 bases short and J 6 bases short, with 14 bases between. The CDR3 is 15 amino acids. The V gene's germline CDR1 is SGHTA and CDR2 FQGTGA. As DNA, the CDR3 is TGTGCCAGCAGCTTATCTCCGGGGCGGGGCAATGAGCAGTTCTTC. It is translated as CASSLSPGRGNEQFF. The variable domain in full, completed from reference TRBV7-3 and TRBJ2-1, reads GAGVSQTPSNKVTEKGKYVELRCDPISGHTALYWYRQSLGQGPEFLIYFQGTGAADDSGLPNDRFFAVRPEGSVSTLKIQRTERGDSAVYLCASSLSPGRGNEQFFGPGTRLTVL.

The chain has TRBV10-1 and TRBJ2-7; the D gene is possibly TRBD1 (5 bases). Trimming took off 5 bases at V and 6 bases at J, with 17 bases between the two ends. CDR3 length: 14 amino acids. Germline CDR1 is WNHNN and CDR2 is SYGVQD (reference sequence). CDR3 sequence: CASSPTANTFEQYF. CDR3 DNA sequence: TGCGCCAGCAGTCCGACAGCGAACACGTTCGAGCAGTACTTC.

V usage is TRBV9 and J usage is TRBJ2-3; no clear D gene. Trimming pared 0 bases from V and 0 bases from J, leaving 8 bases between. Germline CDR1 and CDR2: SGDLS and YYNGEE. This CDR3 contains 15 residues. CDR3: CASSVERFSTDTQYF. DNA of the CDR3: TGTGCCAGCAGCGTAGAACGTTTTAGCACAGATACGCAGTATTTT.

The CDR3, as DNA: TGTGCCAGCAGTTTATGGGGACTAGCGGGAGAGCCTGGCTGGGAGACCCAGTACTTC. Amino acids: CASSLWGLAGEPGWETQYF. The J gene is TRBJ2-5, the V gene TRBV28, with 14 bases lining up with TRBD2. With V trimmed by 0 bases and J by 5 bases, 11 bases remained unmatched. This CDR3 has 19 amino acids. Germline-derived CDR1 and CDR2 are MDHEN and SYDVKM. The full variable domain, rest sourced from reference TRBV28 and TRBJ2-5, is DVKVTQSSRYLVKRTGEKVFLECVQDMDHENMFWYRQDPGLGLRLIYFSYDVKMKEKGDIPEGYSVSREKKERFSLILESASTNQTSMYLCASSLWGLAGEPGWETQYFGPGTRLLVL.

The chain employs TRBV6-5 and TRBJ2-7, with D unclear. CDR3 length: 15 residues. Trimming left V 4 bases short and J 2 bases short, with 15 bases between. Germline V gene lookup returns CDR1 MNHEY and CDR2 SVGAGI. The CDR3 loop reads CASSSSYDPTYEQYF. DNA of the CDR3: TGTGCCAGCAGTTCGTCTTATGACCCTACCTACGAGCAGTACTTC.

The V and J genes are TRBV27 and TRBJ2-7; 7 bases are a match to TRBD1. The germline V gene has CDR1 MNHEY and CDR2 SMNVEV (reference sequence). V lost 5 bases, J lost 2 bases, and 9 bases stayed unmatched. The CDR3 loop spans 15 amino acids. CDR3: CASSTQGSTTYEQYF. CDR3 DNA: TGTGCCAGCAGTACACAGGGGAGTACAACCTACGAGCAGTACTTC.

The gene calls are TRBV6-6 and TRBJ1-4; maybe TRBD1 (5 bases). Germline V lookup: CDR1 MNHNY, CDR2 SVGAGI (reference sequence). This CDR3 contains 16 residues. Trimming cost V 5 bases and J 4 bases, with 17 bases left between them. CDR3 sequence reads: CASSIAGTDLNEKLFF. CDR3 in DNA: TGTGCCAGCAGTATAGCCGGGACCGATCTTAATGAAAAACTGTTTTTT.

The chain is built from TRBV9 and TRBJ2-1, with a weak D call TRBD1 (5 bases). The V gene's germline CDR1 is SGDLS and CDR2 YYNGEE. V was cut by 3 bases and J by 2 bases, with 21 bases left in between. This CDR3 comprises 18 residues. CDR3 in amino acids: CASSAPSRQMPTYNEQFF. CDR3 in DNA: TGTGCCAGCAGCGCTCCCTCCCGACAGATGCCCACCTACAATGAGCAGTTCTTC.

CDR3 sequence (DNA): TGCAGCGTTGTAGGCGGGGCCGGGGAGCTGTTTTTT. This encodes CSVVGGAGELFF. This chain uses TRBV29-1 with TRBJ2-2; tentatively, D is TRBD2 (6 bases). The CDR3 sequence is 12 residues long. Germline V CDR1 and CDR2: SQVTM, ANQGSEA. Between the trimmed V and J ends, which lost 4 bases and 6 bases, there was a span of 9 bases.

This chain connects TRBV27 to TRBJ1-1; 8 bases match TRBD1. The J segment lost 3 bases and the V segment lost 5 bases, leaving 11 bases of the junction unmatched. The CDR3 consists of 16 residues. The V gene's germline CDR1 is MNHEY and CDR2 SMNVEV (reference sequence). CDR3 bases: TGTGCCAGCAGTGATCTCCTGACAGGGGCATACACTGAAGCTTTCTTT. Amino acid sequence: CASSDLLTGAYTEAFF.

This clone turned up a few times. V gene TRBV6-5 combines with J gene TRBJ2-1, with D tentatively TRBD2 (6 bases). Germline V gives CDR1 MNHEY, CDR2 SVGAGI. Trimming cost V 2 bases and J 0 bases, with 8 bases left between them. The CDR3 sequence is 15 residues long. This CDR3 is CASSYGGFSYNEQFF. Here the CDR3 DNA reads TGTGCCAGCAGTTACGGGGGGTTCTCCTACAATGAGCAGTTCTTC.

The chain recombines TRBV28 with TRBJ2-2; perhaps TRBD2 as D (6 bases). The CDR3 length is 16 residues. CDR1 and CDR2 from the germline V gene are MDHEN and SYDVKM. The V end lost 5 bases, the J end lost 2 bases, and 15 bases lay between the germline ends. CDR3 bases: TGTGCCAGCAGTCCTGTACGGGACTCAAACACCGGGGAGCTGTTTTTT. It is translated as CASSPVRDSNTGELFF.

This rearrangement joins TRBV6-6 to TRBJ2-7; D uncertain. The CDR3 extends over 15 amino acids. In germline, CDR1 is MNHNY, CDR2 SVGAGI (reference sequence). The V and J ends lost 7 bases and 2 bases respectively, with 18 bases between them. The CDR3 DNA sequence: TGTGCCAGCAAAAACCGCCTCGTTCCGGCCTACGAGCAGTACTTC. This translates into CASKNRLVPAYEQYF.

As for this clone: Germline and junction disagree at one end, which may indicate a read error. The chain combines TRBV6-4 with TRBJ2-3, with 8 bases identical to TRBD2. The germline CDR1 and CDR2 sequences are MRHNA and SNTAGT. The CDR3 extends over 15 amino acids. The chain's CDR3 is CANSDSAGGTDTQYF. In DNA, the CDR3 is TGTGCCAACAGTGACTCAGCGGGGGGCACAGATACGCAGTATTTT.

V usage is TRBV7-9 and J usage is TRBJ2-5; 11 bases align to TRBD1. Germline-derived CDR1 and CDR2 are SEHNR and FQNEAQ (reference sequence). This CDR3 is built from 16 residues. V shed 1 base, J shed 5 bases, and the junction held 6 bases outside the gene matches. Written as DNA, the CDR3 is TGTGCCAGCAGCTTAGTCCGGGACAGGGGGTTGGAGACCCAGTACTTC. It encodes CASSLVRDRGLETQYF.

This clone was picked up one time. The genes are TRBV13 and TRBJ2-1; D is unclear. V lost 0 bases and J 7 bases, leaving 7 bases between the germline ends. This CDR3 spans 13 amino acids. The V gene's germline CDR1 is PRHDT and CDR2 FYEKMQ (reference sequence). CDR3 sequence (DNA): TGTGCCAGCAGCTTAGGTTTGGCAAATGAGCAGTTCTTC. Its protein product is CASSLGLANEQFF.

This clone was counted a few times. The chain uses TRBV27 and TRBJ2-5; D unclear. This CDR3 spans 16 amino acids. CDR1 and CDR2 from the germline V gene are MNHEY and SMNVEV (reference sequence). Trimming removed 5 bases at V and 3 bases at J, with 19 bases between. CDR3 loop: CASSPPPGPPKETQYF. The CDR3 DNA reads as TGTGCCAGCAGTCCACCTCCTGGGCCGCCTAAAGAGACCCAGTACTTC.

There are a few counts of this clone. The chain joins TRBV18 to TRBJ1-1; tentatively, D is TRBD1 (5 bases). Germline values: CDR1 KGHSH, CDR2 LQKENI. V lost 3 bases and J lost 5, with 16 bases in between. The CDR3 sequence is 15 residues long. DNA for the CDR3: TGTGCCAGCTCACCCACAAGGGGTTTTTGGACTGAAGCTTTCTTT. Protein sequence: CASSPTRGFWTEAFF.

The V gene is TRBV28, the J gene TRBJ2-1, with 11 bases aligning to TRBD2. The CDR3 extends over 15 amino acids. Germline values: CDR1 MDHEN, CDR2 SYDVKM. The J segment lost 6 bases and the V segment lost 3 bases, leaving 4 bases of the junction unmatched. Written as DNA, the CDR3 is TGTGCCAGCAGTTTCCGAACTAGCGGGAGCAATGAGCAGTTCTTC. Protein sequence: CASSFRTSGSNEQFF.